This paragraph reports one T cell receptor beta chain. This clonotype was recorded only once. Its recognized antigen is unknown. Per-base qualities were not stored, and no clone one base away is much larger. The V and J ends are trimmed by 6 bases and 7 bases, leaving 22 bases between them. The CDR3 runs 16 residues from the cysteine to the phenylalanine. The DNA shown is the 48-base CDR3, in frame from base 1. The donors were 40 or so Caucasian individuals from Russia, aged 6 to 90 years, who were systemically healthy. About 10 milliliters of peripheral blood were collected from each donor into EDTA-treated Vacutainer tubes. Ficoll-Paque density-gradient centrifugation was used to isolate PBMCs, with at least 6.5 million obtained per sample. Trizol reagent was used to extract total RNA from PBMCs, with at least 5.5 micrograms per sample. For every donor, an aliquot of PBMCs went through flow cytometry to measure the percentages of naive CD45RAhigh/CD27high T cells.

This sample is drawn from a study of blood T cells in healthy people across ages (dated by TCRdb to between 2014 and 2017). Regarding the complete study: In model experiments, template switching captured about one uniquely barcoded TCR beta cDNA molecule for every two T cells. Using deep sequencing normalized with unique cDNA molecular identifiers, the study measured how TCR beta repertoire diversity changes with age. The donors were divided into four age groups: young (average around 16 years), middle-aged (almost 40), aged (roughly 66) and long-lived (roughly 82). To avoid experimental bias, donors of different ages were spread randomly across the sequencing lanes. The study analyzed two additional independent replicas of 1 million unique cDNA reads from the same blood draw for two donors, one aged 18 to 29 and one aged 80 or older.

The library was prepared using 5' RACE. The sequencing machine was an Illumina HiSeq 2500. A second about 7 to 11 cycle PCR used a sample-barcoded 5' primer and a J-beta primer mix. A template-switch 5' adaptor carrying 12 random nucleotides introduced a unique molecular identifier onto each TCR beta cDNA molecule. Each sample yielded at least 2.5 million CDR3-containing paired-end reads. All of the RNA was converted into first-strand cDNA using the Mint cDNA synthesis kit, with a TRBC-specific oligonucleotide serving as the primer. Following uracil-DNA glycosylase treatment, a first 18-cycle PCR with universal primers M1SS and BC2_uni_R was performed on all cDNA. Under the source paper's analysis protocol: For normalization, 1 million high-quality reads were randomly selected from each sample, with every read carrying a distinct molecular identifier. Instead of being binned into consensus sequences, reads that shared molecular identifiers were thrown out. MiTCR, run with a Q25 quality threshold and the strictest error-elimination algorithm, handled CDR3 identification, clonotype clustering and error correction. A nonparametric unseen species model with Euler transformation was used to estimate a lower bound on total TCR beta diversity. The raw public data were reprocessed by TCRdb itself: fastp quality trimming at Q25, MiXCR clonotype calling, in-frame beta chains only. Rows are combined by CDR3 protein, so each entry shows the most common genes and DNA. TCRdb, not the original authors, processed these V and J calls. Counted in this sample were 850,000 to 1,100,000 distinct CDR3 sequences; approximately 38% of them appeared once. Around 14% of the sample is taken by the ten largest.

The full study reports these points: There was a strong correlation between observed TCR beta diversity and the percentage of naive T cells measured by flow cytometry. As age increased, observed TCR beta diversity per million T cells dropped in a roughly linear way, and a significant reduction was already evident by age 40. Estimates of total diversity based on one million sequenced T cells were regarded as lower bounds and as underestimates. The CMV infection status of donors was not known, potentially confounding age-related changes in expanded clonotypes. Because profiling used bulk unsorted PBMCs, naive and antigen-experienced compartments could not be compared conclusively. Compared with the aged group, more naive CD4+ T cells, fewer expanded clones and increased TCR diversity were shown by the long-lived group, suggesting age selection.

This receptor was identified in a man aged 18 to 35 in good health. The chain is made from TRBV12-3 or TRBV12-4 and TRBJ2-1, and possibly TRBD1, on 5 matching bases. The sequencing input was blood. The nucleotide sequence is given as TGTGCCAGCAGGGGAACACAGGTAAGGAGTTATAATGAGCAGTTCTTC. Its amino acids are CASRGTQVRSYNEQFF.